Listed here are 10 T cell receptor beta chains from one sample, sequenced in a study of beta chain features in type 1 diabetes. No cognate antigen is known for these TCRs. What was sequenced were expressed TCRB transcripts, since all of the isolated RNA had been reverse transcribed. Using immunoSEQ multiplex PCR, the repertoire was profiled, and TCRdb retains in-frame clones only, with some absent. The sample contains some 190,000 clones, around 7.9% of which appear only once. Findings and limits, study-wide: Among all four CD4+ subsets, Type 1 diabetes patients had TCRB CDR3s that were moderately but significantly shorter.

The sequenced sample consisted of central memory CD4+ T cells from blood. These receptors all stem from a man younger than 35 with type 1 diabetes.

The CDR3: CASSFGGAPETQYF. CDR3 DNA: TGCGCCAGCAGCTTCGGGGGGGCTCCAGAGACCCAGTACTTC. The chain recombines TRBV5-1 with TRBJ2-5; 8 bases align to TRBD2. Germline V gene data show CDR1 as SGHRS and CDR2 as YFSETQ. This CDR3 spans 14 amino acids. V trimming: 2 bases; J trimming: 4 bases; junction bases outside the gene matches: 4.

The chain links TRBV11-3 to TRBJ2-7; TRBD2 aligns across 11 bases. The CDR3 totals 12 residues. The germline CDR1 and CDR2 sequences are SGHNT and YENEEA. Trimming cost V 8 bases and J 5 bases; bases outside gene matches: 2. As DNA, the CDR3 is TGTGCCAGCTCGACTAGCGGGGACGAGCAGTACTTC. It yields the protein CASSTSGDEQYF. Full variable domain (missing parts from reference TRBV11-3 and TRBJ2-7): EAGVVQSPRYKIIEKKQPVAFWCNPISGHNTLYWYLQNLGQGPELLIRYENEEAVDDSQLPKDRFSAERLKGVDSTLKIQPAELGDSAVYLCASSTSGDEQYFGPGTRLTVT.

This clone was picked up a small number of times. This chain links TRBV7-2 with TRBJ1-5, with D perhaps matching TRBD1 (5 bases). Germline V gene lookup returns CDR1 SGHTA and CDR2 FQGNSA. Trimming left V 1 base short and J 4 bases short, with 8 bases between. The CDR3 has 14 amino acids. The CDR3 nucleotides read TGTGCCAGCAGCTTAGACAGGCTTAATCAGCCCCAGCATTTT. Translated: CASSLDRLNQPQHF.

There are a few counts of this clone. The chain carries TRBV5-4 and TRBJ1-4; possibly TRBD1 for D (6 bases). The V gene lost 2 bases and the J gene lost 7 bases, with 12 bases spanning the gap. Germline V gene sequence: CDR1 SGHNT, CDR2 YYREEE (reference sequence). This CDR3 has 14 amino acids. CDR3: CASSLQGPVEKLFF. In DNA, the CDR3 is TGTGCCAGCAGCTTACAGGGACCGGTTGAAAAACTGTTTTTT.

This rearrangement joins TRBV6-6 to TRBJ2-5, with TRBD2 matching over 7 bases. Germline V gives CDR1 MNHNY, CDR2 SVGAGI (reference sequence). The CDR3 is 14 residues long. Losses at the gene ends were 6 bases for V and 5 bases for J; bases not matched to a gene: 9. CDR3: CASSRGSLQETQYF. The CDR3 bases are TGTGCCAGCAGCCGCGGGAGTTTGCAGGAGACCCAGTACTTC.

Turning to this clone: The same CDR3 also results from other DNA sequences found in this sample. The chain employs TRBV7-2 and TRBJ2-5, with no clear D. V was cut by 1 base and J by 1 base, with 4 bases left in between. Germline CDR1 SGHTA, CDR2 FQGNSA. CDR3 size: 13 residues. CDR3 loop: CASSLGLQETQYF. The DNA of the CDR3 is TGTGCCAGCAGCTTAGGGCTCCAAGAGACCCAGTACTTC.

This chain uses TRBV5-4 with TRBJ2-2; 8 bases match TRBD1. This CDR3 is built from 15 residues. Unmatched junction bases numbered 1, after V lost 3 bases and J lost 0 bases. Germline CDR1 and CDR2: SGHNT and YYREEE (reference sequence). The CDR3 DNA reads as TGTGCCAGCAGCTCAGGGGGCGCGAACACCGGGGAGCTGTTTTTT. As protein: CASSSGGANTGELFF. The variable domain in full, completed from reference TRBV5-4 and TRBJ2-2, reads ETGVTQSPTHLIKTRGQQVTLRCSSQSGHNTVSWYQQALGQGPQFIFQYYREEENGRGNFPPRFSGLQFPNYSSELNVNALELDDSALYLCASSSGGANTGELFFGEGSRLTVL.

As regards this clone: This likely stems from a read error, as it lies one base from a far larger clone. CDR3: CASSLGSYEQYF. For the CDR3, the DNA is TGTGCCAGCAGCTTGGGCAGCTACGAGCAGTACTTC. The rearrangement links TRBV7-2 to TRBJ2-7; D is ambiguous. This CDR3 spans 12 amino acids. Germline V gives CDR1 SGHTA, CDR2 FQGNSA. V was shortened by 3 bases and J by 3 bases, with 6 bases between the two germline ends.

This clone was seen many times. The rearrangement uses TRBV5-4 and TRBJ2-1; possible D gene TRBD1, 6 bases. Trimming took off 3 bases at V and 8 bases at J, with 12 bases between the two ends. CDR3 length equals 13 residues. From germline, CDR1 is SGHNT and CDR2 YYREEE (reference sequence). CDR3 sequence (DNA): TGTGCCAGCAGCTCACAGGGTAGCGATGAGCAGTTCTTC. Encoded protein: CASSSQGSDEQFF. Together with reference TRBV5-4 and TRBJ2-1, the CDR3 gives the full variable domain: ETGVTQSPTHLIKTRGQQVTLRCSSQSGHNTVSWYQQALGQGPQFIFQYYREEENGRGNFPPRFSGLQFPNYSSELNVNALELDDSALYLCASSSQGSDEQFFGPGTRLTVL.

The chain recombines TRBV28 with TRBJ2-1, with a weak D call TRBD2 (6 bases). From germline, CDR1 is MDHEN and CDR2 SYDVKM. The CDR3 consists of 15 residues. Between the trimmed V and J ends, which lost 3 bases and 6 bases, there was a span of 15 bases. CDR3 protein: CASSFWSGLRNEQFF. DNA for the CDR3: TGTGCCAGCAGTTTTTGGTCGGGACTCCGCAATGAGCAGTTCTTC. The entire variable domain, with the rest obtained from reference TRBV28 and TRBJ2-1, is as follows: DVKVTQSSRYLVKRTGEKVFLECVQDMDHENMFWYRQDPGLGLRLIYFSYDVKMKEKGDIPEGYSVSREKKERFSLILESASTNQTSMYLCASSFWSGLRNEQFFGPGTRLTVL.